This T cell receptor beta chain was sequenced for a study of T cells in Graves' hyperthyroidism and ophthalmopathy. RNA transcripts gave rise to amplified TCR beta CDR3 regions. The HTBI primer set served for first-round RT-PCR of the TCR CDR3. TCRdb re-analysed the multiplex PCR reads in MiXCR, keeping a single row per CDR3 protein. The table lists approximately 690,000 distinct CDR3 sequences, 13% to 15% of them singletons. Trimming took off 6 bases at V and 9 bases at J, with 12 bases between the two ends. CDR3 size: 12 residues. With duration under 3 months, ophthalmopathy was active: Clinical Activity Score at least 3, NOSPECS at least 4. Study results and caveats: In validation, the model predicted ophthalmopathy. These predictions came a median around 5.9 months before onset.

At least ten counts were recorded for this clonotype. Antigen unknown. This chain uses TRBV12-3 or TRBV12-4 with TRBJ2-1; perhaps TRBD1 as D (6 bases). The clonotype comes from a woman aged 50 to 60 with Graves' ophthalmopathy. Input material: blood. CDR3 in amino acids: CASRPTGREQFF. The CDR3 DNA sequence: TGTGCCAGCAGACCCACAGGGCGTGAGCAGTTCTTC.